The 27 T cell receptor beta chains reported below all come from one sample, sequenced in a study of CD8 T cells in ankylosing spondylitis. TCRdb reanalysed the 5' RACE reads using MiXCR and keeps one entry per CDR3 protein. Among roughly 120,000 distinct CDR3 sequences listed, around 13% were seen once. Input material: blood, either unsorted or a sorted T cell fraction (not recorded which). These receptor sequences come from a female donor with ankylosing spondylitis or in good health (not recorded which).

This clonotype was recorded many times. This sequence joins TRBV20-1 and TRBJ2-5; D is undetermined. Germline V lookup: CDR1 DFQATT, CDR2 SNEGSKA (reference sequence). The CDR3 loop spans 12 amino acids. Trimming stripped 1 base from V and 1 base from J, with 4 bases between. In DNA, the CDR3 is TGCAGTGCTAGAGTGCTCCAAGAGACCCAGTACTTC. Its translation is CSARVLQETQYF.

This clonotype has only a few counts. The chain uses TRBV5-1 and TRBJ1-6; D is ambiguous. Germline CDR1 is SGHRS and CDR2 is YFSETQ. V was pared by 4 bases and J by 10 bases, with 21 bases between. The CDR3 loop spans 16 amino acids. The CDR3, as DNA: TGCGCCAGCAGCCCGGACGGGTCCAGTTTCAGGTCACCCCTCCACTTT. It yields the protein CASSPDGSSFRSPLHF.

This clonotype was counted many times. The chain carries TRBV5-1 and TRBJ2-5, with 9 bases fitting TRBD2. Germline lookup yields CDR1 SGHRS and CDR2 YFSETQ. The CDR3 totals 14 residues. Germline trimming cut 4 bases from V and 5 bases from J; bases unmatched to any gene: 6. CDR3 sequence: CASSQREEWETQYF. The CDR3 nucleotides read TGCGCCAGCAGCCAGCGGGAGGAGTGGGAGACCCAGTACTTC.

The rearrangement joins TRBV7-3 to TRBJ2-3; D possibly corresponds to TRBD2 (7 bases). This CDR3 has 16 amino acids. Per germline, CDR1 SGHTA and CDR2 FQGTGA. V was clipped by 1 base and J by 0 bases, with 11 bases between them. In DNA, the CDR3 is TGTGCCAGCAGCTTAAGAGGCGGGGGCAGCACAGATACGCAGTATTTT. Translation gives CASSLRGGGSTDTQYF.

This clonotype was found a few times. This chain uses TRBV28 with TRBJ2-2; TRBD2 matches at 7 bases. The germline V gene encodes CDR1 MDHEN and CDR2 SYDVKM. The CDR3 sequence is 16 residues long. The V segment lost 1 base and the J segment 3 bases; nucleotides outside the gene matches: 5. This chain's CDR3 is CASSLLGGVDTGELFF. The DNA of the CDR3 is TGTGCCAGCAGTTTATTGGGGGGGGTCGACACCGGGGAGCTGTTTTTT.

This clonotype was found many times. The chain couples TRBV7-6 to TRBJ2-5, with a tentative D call TRBD2 (5 bases). CDR1 SGHVS and CDR2 FNYEAQ come from the germline V gene. V dropped 5 bases and J dropped 1 base, with 11 bases sitting between them. The CDR3 runs to 14 residues. In nucleotides, the CDR3 is TGTGCCAGCAGCCCGGGGAGCCGCCAAGAGACCCAGTACTTC. It translates to CASSPGSRQETQYF.

There are many counts of this clonotype. The rearrangement links TRBV14 to TRBJ1-3, with a tentative D call TRBD1 (6 bases). V was trimmed by 1 base and J by 1 base, leaving 14 bases between them. There are 17 residues in the CDR3. From germline, CDR1 is SGHDN and CDR2 FVKESK. The CDR3 loop is CASSQVGRGPSGNTIYF. CDR3 in DNA: TGTGCCAGCAGCCAAGTGGGCAGGGGCCCTTCTGGAAACACCATATATTTT.

The sample holds a few counts of this clonotype. The chain joins TRBV7-9 to TRBJ2-3; 9 bases are a match to TRBD2. Germline trimming cut 4 bases from V and 8 bases from J; bases unmatched to any gene: 7. The CDR3 has 14 residues. Germline V CDR1 and CDR2: SEHNR, FQNEAQ (reference sequence). Here the CDR3 reads CASSSGFSGSTQYF. DNA for the CDR3: TGTGCCAGCAGCTCAGGCTTTAGCGGGAGTACGCAGTATTTT. Variable domain in full (rest from reference TRBV7-9 and TRBJ2-3): DTGVSQNPRHKITKRGQNVTFRCDPISEHNRLYWYRQTLGQGPEFLTYFQNEAQLEKSRLLSDRFSAERPKGSFSTLEIQRTEQGDSAMYLCASSSGFSGSTQYFGPGTRLTVL.

V usage is TRBV7-6 and J usage is TRBJ1-1, with 7 nucleotides matching TRBD1. The CDR3 sequence is 15 residues long. The junction had 4 bases not matched to a gene; V was cut back by 3 bases and J by 0 bases. Germline V gene data show CDR1 as SGHVS and CDR2 as FNYEAQ. CDR3 bases: TGTGCCAGCAGCTTGTCGGGACAGTTGAACACTGAAGCTTTCTTT. Protein: CASSLSGQLNTEAFF.

This clonotype was observed at least ten times. Here the CDR3 reads CASSSDSASGKNIQYF. For the CDR3, the DNA is TGCGCCAGCAGCTCCGATTCGGCTAGCGGAAAAAACATTCAGTACTTC. J is TRBJ2-4 and V is TRBV5-1, with 7 bases matching TRBD2. In germline, CDR1 is SGHRS, CDR2 YFSETQ. V gave up 3 bases and J gave up 4 bases; unmatched junction bases: 10. The CDR3 is made up of 16 amino acids.

The count of this clonotype is one. This rearrangement joins TRBV29-1 to TRBJ2-7, with 11 nucleotides matching TRBD1. Unmatched junction bases numbered 12, after V lost 4 bases and J lost 7 bases. Germline CDR1 reads SQVTM; CDR2 reads ANQGSEA. The CDR3 is made up of 15 amino acids. The CDR3 DNA follows: TGCAGCGTTGCGGGCGGAGGACAGGGGGCGTTTGAGCAGTACTTC. Translated: CSVAGGGQGAFEQYF.

A note on this clonotype: This may be a read error, as it is one base from a much larger clone. The V gene is TRBV7-8, the J gene TRBJ2-7; perhaps D is TRBD1 or TRBD2 (6 bases each). There are 14 residues in the CDR3. CDR1 SGHVS and CDR2 FQNEAQ come from the germline V gene. The CDR3 region has the DNA TGTGCCAGTGGGATGGGGGGCACTGTCTACGACCAGTACTTC. This encodes CASGMGGTVYDQYF.

This clonotype was seen more than once but under ten times. The chain employs TRBV3-1 and TRBJ1-5, with a tentative D call TRBD1 (5 bases). Trimming removed 6 bases from V and 9 bases from J, with 12 bases in between. The CDR3 consists of 12 residues. The V gene's germline CDR1 is LGHDT and CDR2 YNNKEL (reference sequence). The CDR3 bases are TGTGCCAGCAGTTTAGGGGTTATGCCCCAGCATTTT. Its protein is CASSLGVMPQHF.

There are many counts of this clonotype. V is TRBV29-1 and J is TRBJ2-3; TRBD2 matches 7 bases. The J segment lost 0 bases and the V segment lost 4 bases, leaving 7 bases of the junction unmatched. Germline-derived CDR1 and CDR2 are SQVTM and ANQGSEA. The CDR3 is 15 residues long. The CDR3 loop reads CSVGSGGPSTDTQYF. The CDR3 DNA follows: TGCAGCGTTGGGTCGGGGGGACCTAGCACAGATACGCAGTATTTT.

This chain joins TRBV4-2 and TRBJ2-2; possible D gene TRBD2, 7 bases. The V gene lost 2 bases and the J gene lost 5 bases, with 21 bases spanning the gap. CDR1 is LGHNA and CDR2 is YNFKEQ in the germline V gene. This CDR3 spans 18 amino acids. Here the CDR3 DNA reads TGTGCCAGCAGCCAATCGTCCGGGGGGCTCCTCCATACCGGGGAGCTGTTTTTT. Protein product: CASSQSSGGLLHTGELFF.

In its sample, this clonotype was seen many times. CDR3 nucleotides: TGCAGCGTTGAAAGGGACAGTCAAGAGACCCAGTACTTC. The encoded protein is CSVERDSQETQYF. This chain links TRBV29-1 with TRBJ2-5, with TRBD1 matching 7 bases. CDR1 is SQVTM, CDR2 ANQGSEA, per germline. V was clipped by 2 bases and J by 2 bases; unmatched bases: 2. The CDR3 extends over 13 amino acids.

The table lists this clonotype with many counts. The chain uses TRBV28 and TRBJ1-2; D might be TRBD1 (5 bases). CDR1 and CDR2 (germline): MDHEN, SYDVKM. The CDR3 is 14 amino acids. V lost 5 bases and J lost 4, with 14 bases in between. As DNA, the CDR3 is TGTGCCAGCAGTAGGGCAGGGAAGGGCTATGGCTACACCTTC. It codes for CASSRAGKGYGYTF.

This clonotype turned up a few times. The chain has TRBV5-4 and TRBJ2-1; D is undetermined. Germline V gene sequence: CDR1 SGHNT, CDR2 YYREEE (reference sequence). The CDR3 totals 16 residues. V lost 1 base and J 8 bases, leaving 19 bases between the germline ends. This CDR3 is CASSLITAWGLDEQFF. In DNA form, the CDR3 reads TGTGCCAGCAGCTTGATAACAGCTTGGGGTTTGGATGAGCAGTTCTTC.

Remarks on this clonotype: This clone may be a read error of a much larger clone one base away. The rearrangement uses TRBV25-1 and TRBJ2-1; TRBD2 aligns across 8 bases. Germline assignment: CDR1 MGHDK and CDR2 SYGVNS. The CDR3 length is 14 residues. The CDR3 coding sequence is TGTGTCAGCAGTTCAAGCGGGGGAGGGGATGAGCAGTTCTTC. Its translation is CVSSSSGGGDEQFF.

This clonotype was found many times. V gene TRBV10-2 combines with J gene TRBJ2-1; D is possibly TRBD2 (6 bases). There are 16 residues in the CDR3. Trimming cost V 6 bases and J 8 bases, with 23 bases left between them. Per the germline V gene, CDR1 is WSHSY and CDR2 is SAAADI. CDR3 residues: CASRPERRELIYEQFF. CDR3 coding DNA: TGCGCCAGCAGGCCCGAGAGGCGGGAATTAATATATGAGCAGTTCTTC.

This clonotype was recorded at least ten times. V and J are TRBV20-1 and TRBJ2-2; possibly TRBD2 for D (6 bases). The CDR3 runs 13 residues. The germline CDR1 and CDR2 sequences are DFQATT and SNEGSKA (reference sequence). Between the trimmed V and J ends, which lost 0 bases and 6 bases, there was a span of 8 bases. The CDR3 nucleotides read TGCAGTGCTAGAGATGTAGCGGCCGGGGAGCTGTTTTTT. Translated: CSARDVAAGELFF.

This clonotype showed up many times. This chain uses TRBV12-3 or TRBV12-4 with TRBJ1-2; D unresolved. V was shortened by 7 bases and J by 2 bases, with 14 bases between the two germline ends. CDR3 length: 14 amino acids. CDR3 region: CASNLKAENYGYTF. CDR3 nucleotides: TGTGCCAGCAACCTCAAGGCAGAGAACTATGGCTACACCTTC.

This clonotype was picked up a small number of times. V gene TRBV12-3 or TRBV12-4 combines with J gene TRBJ2-1; a weak D match, TRBD2 (6 bases). Trimming took off 6 bases at V and 0 bases at J, with 15 bases between the two ends. CDR3 length equals 16 residues. CDR3 in DNA: TGTGCCAGCAGCAGGCTCCGGGAGAGCTCCTACAATGAGCAGTTCTTC. This codes for CASSRLRESSYNEQFF.

This clonotype is a singleton in its sample. This sequence joins TRBV19 and TRBJ1-5, with D possibly being TRBD1 (5 bases). The CDR3 consists of 16 residues. Germline CDR1 LNHDA, CDR2 SQIVND (reference sequence). Deletions cut 1 base from V and 0 bases from J, with 10 bases between. The CDR3 loop reads CASSIVADSSNQPQHF. CDR3 bases: TGTGCCAGTAGTATAGTAGCCGACAGTAGCAATCAGCCCCAGCATTTT.

This clonotype has a handful of counts. The chain is built from TRBV7-2 and TRBJ1-1; perhaps TRBD1 as D (5 bases). Trimming removed 5 bases at V and 2 bases at J, with 9 bases between. Per the germline V gene, CDR1 is SGHTA and CDR2 is FQGNSA. There are 13 residues in the CDR3. For the CDR3, the DNA is TGTGCCAGCAGCCCCAGGGTAAACACTGAAGCTTTCTTT. This translates into CASSPRVNTEAFF.

This chain connects TRBV3-1 to TRBJ1-1; no definite D call. Trimming pared 4 bases from V and 1 base from J, leaving 7 bases between. There are 13 residues in the CDR3. Germline V gene data show CDR1 as LGHDT and CDR2 as YNNKEL (reference sequence). CDR3 in DNA: TGTGCCAGCAGCCCGATTTCGAACACTGAAGCTTTCTTT. Translated, it gives CASSPISNTEAFF.

This clonotype came up a few times. The chain combines TRBV7-8 with TRBJ2-7, with 9 positions matching TRBD2. The trim removed 6 bases at V and 2 bases at J, leaving 5 bases unmatched. CDR1 and CDR2 from the germline V gene are SGHVS and FQNEAQ. The CDR3 totals 14 residues. The CDR3 region is CASRMTSGPYEQYF. The CDR3 DNA is TGTGCCAGCAGAATGACTAGCGGCCCCTACGAGCAGTACTTC.